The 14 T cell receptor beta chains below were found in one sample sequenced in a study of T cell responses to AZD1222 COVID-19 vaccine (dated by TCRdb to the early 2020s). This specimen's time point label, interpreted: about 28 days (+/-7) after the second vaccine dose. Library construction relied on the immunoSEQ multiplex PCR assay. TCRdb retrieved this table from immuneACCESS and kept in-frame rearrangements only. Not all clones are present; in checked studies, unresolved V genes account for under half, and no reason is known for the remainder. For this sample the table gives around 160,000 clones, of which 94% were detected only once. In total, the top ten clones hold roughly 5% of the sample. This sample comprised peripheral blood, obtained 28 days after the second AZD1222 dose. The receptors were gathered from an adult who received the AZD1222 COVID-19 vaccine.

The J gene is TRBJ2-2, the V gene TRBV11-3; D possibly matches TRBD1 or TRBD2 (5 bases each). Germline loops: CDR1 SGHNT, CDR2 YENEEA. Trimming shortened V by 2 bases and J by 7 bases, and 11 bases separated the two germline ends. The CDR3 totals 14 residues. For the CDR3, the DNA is TGTGCCAGCAGCTTACAATGGGGGAACGGGGAGCTGTTTTTT. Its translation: CASSLQWGNGELFF.

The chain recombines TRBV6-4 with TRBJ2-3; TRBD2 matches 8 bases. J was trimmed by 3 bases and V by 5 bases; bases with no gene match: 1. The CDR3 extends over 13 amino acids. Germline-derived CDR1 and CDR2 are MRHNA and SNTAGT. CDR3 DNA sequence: TGTGCCAGCAGTAGCGGGAGAACAGATACGCAGTATTTT. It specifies CASSSGRTDTQYF.

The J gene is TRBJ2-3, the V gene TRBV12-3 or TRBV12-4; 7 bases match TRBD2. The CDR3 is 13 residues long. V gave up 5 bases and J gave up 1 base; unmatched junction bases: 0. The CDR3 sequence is CASSREGTDTQYF. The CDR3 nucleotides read TGTGCCAGCAGTCGGGAGGGCACAGATACGCAGTATTTT.

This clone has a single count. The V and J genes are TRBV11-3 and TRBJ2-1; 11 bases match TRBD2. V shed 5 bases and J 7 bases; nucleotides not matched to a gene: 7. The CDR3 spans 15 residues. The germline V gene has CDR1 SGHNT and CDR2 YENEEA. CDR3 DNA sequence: TGTGCCAGCAGCGTGGGACTAGCGGTTAGGAATGAGCAGTTCTTC. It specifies CASSVGLAVRNEQFF.

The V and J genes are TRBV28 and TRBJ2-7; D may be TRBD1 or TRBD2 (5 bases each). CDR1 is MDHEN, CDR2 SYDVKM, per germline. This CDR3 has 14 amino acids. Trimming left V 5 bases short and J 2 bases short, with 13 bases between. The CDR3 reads CASSQRMGAYEQYF. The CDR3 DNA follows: TGTGCCAGCAGTCAGCGGATGGGGGCCTACGAGCAGTACTTC. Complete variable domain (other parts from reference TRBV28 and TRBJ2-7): DVKVTQSSRYLVKRTGEKVFLECVQDMDHENMFWYRQDPGLGLRLIYFSYDVKMKEKGDIPEGYSVSREKKERFSLILESASTNQTSMYLCASSQRMGAYEQYFGPGTRLTVT.

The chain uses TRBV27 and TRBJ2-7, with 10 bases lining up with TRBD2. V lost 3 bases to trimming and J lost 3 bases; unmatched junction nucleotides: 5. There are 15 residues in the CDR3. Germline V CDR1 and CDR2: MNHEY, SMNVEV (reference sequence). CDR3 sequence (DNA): TGTGCCAGCAGTTTTCCAAGCGGGAGGGGCTACGAGCAGTACTTC. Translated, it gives CASSFPSGRGYEQYF.

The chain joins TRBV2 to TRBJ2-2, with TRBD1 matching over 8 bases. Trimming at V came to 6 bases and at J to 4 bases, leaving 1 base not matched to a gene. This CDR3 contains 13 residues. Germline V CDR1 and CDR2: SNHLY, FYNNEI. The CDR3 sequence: CASRDRGTGELFF. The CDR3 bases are TGTGCCAGCAGAGACAGGGGCACCGGGGAGCTGTTTTTT.

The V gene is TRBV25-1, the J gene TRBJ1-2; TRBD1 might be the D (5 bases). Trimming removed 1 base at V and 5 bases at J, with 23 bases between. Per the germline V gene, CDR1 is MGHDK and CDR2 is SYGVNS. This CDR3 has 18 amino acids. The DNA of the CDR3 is TGTGCCAGCAGTGAATCCGACCCCAGGGTGGAAGTTCGGTATGGCTACACCTTC. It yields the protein CASSESDPRVEVRYGYTF.

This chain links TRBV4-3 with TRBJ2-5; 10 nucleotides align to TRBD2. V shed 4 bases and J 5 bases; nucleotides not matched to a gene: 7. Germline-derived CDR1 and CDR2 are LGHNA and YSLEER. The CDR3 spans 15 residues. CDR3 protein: CASSPSRTSGETQYF. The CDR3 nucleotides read TGCGCCAGCAGCCCCTCGCGGACTAGCGGCGAGACCCAGTACTTC.

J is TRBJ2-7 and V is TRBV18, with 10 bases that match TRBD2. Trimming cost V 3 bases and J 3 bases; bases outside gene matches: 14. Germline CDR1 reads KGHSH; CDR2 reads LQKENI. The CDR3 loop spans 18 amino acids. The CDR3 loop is CASSPRGPTASGGYEQYF. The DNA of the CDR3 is TGTGCCAGCTCACCGAGGGGGCCCACCGCTAGCGGGGGCTACGAGCAGTACTTC.

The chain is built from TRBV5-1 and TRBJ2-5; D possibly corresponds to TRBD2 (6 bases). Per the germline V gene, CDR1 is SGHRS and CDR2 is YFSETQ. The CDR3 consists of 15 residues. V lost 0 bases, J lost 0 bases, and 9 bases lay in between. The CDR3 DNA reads TGCGCCAGCAGCTTGGGACCGGGAGACCAAGAGACCCAGTACTTC. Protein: CASSLGPGDQETQYF.

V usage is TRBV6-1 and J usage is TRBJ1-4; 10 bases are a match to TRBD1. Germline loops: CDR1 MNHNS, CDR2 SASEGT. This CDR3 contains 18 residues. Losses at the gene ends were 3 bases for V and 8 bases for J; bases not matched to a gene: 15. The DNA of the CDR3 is TGTGCCAGCAGTGATGGAAGTCTAACCGGGACAGGGGCCGAAAAACTGTTTTTT. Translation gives CASSDGSLTGTGAEKLFF.

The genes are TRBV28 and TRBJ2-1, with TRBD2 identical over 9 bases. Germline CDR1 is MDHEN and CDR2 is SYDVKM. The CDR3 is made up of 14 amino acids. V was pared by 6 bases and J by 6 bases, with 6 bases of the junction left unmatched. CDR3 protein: CASRGRTSANEQFF. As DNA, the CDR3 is TGTGCCAGCAGAGGCCGGACTAGCGCCAATGAGCAGTTCTTC. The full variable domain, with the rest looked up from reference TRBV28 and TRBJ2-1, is DVKVTQSSRYLVKRTGEKVFLECVQDMDHENMFWYRQDPGLGLRLIYFSYDVKMKEKGDIPEGYSVSREKKERFSLILESASTNQTSMYLCASRGRTSANEQFFGPGTRLTVL.

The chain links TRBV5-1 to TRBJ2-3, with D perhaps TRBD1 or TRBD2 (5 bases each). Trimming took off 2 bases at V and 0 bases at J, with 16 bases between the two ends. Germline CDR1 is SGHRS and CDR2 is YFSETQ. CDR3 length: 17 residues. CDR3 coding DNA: TGCGCCAGCAGCTTATATCAGGGAGTCCTTAGCACAGATACGCAGTATTTT. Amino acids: CASSLYQGVLSTDTQYF.